Listed below are T cell receptor beta chains from one sample, sequenced in a study of CD8+CD57+ T cells in acquired aplastic anemia. MiXCR was run by TCRdb on the reads, yielding one entry per CDR3 protein. The sample shows about 170,000 distinct CDR3 sequences, around 60% of them seen only once. Source material: sorted CD4+, CD8+, or CD8+CD57+ T cells (not recorded which) from PBMCs. All receptors derive from a human donor in good health. Both conserved end residues are part of each CDR3. The D gene is left open where the match is weak. Clone size is given for some rows only: seen once, a few or many times, or a class if the clone is expanded.

clone_size,j_call,v_call,d_call,cdr3_aa,cdr3_nt
many,TRBJ2-7,TRBV7-8,.,CASSLRDFLSYEQYF,TGTGCCAGCAGCTTAAGGGACTTCTTATCCTACGAGCAGTACTTC
many,TRBJ2-3,TRBV4-2,.,CASSPTLGLATDTQYF,TGTGCCAGCAGCCCCACCCTCGGGCTAGCGACAGATACGCAGTATTTT
.,TRBJ2-5,TRBV2,TRBD2,CASSEAGFSGRAVTQYF,TGTGCCAGCAGTGAAGCGGGGTTTAGCGGGAGGGCAGTGACCCAGTACTTC
many,TRBJ2-4,TRBV2,.,CASSQPSTTLAKNIQYF,TGTGCCAGCAGCCAACCCTCAACCACCCTAGCCAAAAACATTCAGTACTTC
.,TRBJ1-4,TRBV9,.,CASSVNQGWEKLFF,TGTGCCAGCAGCGTAAATCAGGGTTGGGAAAAACTGTTTTTT
.,TRBJ2-7,TRBV20-1,.,CSARPLGVYEQYF,TGCAGTGCTAGACCCCTCGGGGTCTACGAGCAGTACTTC
many,TRBJ1-1,TRBV12-3/TRBV12-4,.,CASTRGSGEAFF,TGTGCCAGCACTCGAGGGTCCGGTGAAGCTTTCTTT
.,TRBJ2-7,TRBV15,.,CATSEDSSYEQYF,TGTGCCACCAGCGAGGACAGCTCCTACGAGCAGTACTTC
.,TRBJ2-7,TRBV19,TRBD1,CASSIAGGPSIYEQYF,TGTGCCAGTAGTATAGCAGGGGGTCCTTCAATCTACGAGCAGTACTTC
.,TRBJ1-2,TRBV7-9,.,CASSPSGSPYGYTF,TGTGCCAGCAGCCCCTCGGGATCCCCTTATGGCTACACCTTC
.,TRBJ2-2,TRBV28,TRBD2,CASSSGLAGPFANTGELFF,TGTGCCAGCAGTTCGGGGCTAGCGGGCCCTTTCGCGAACACCGGGGAGCTGTTTTTT
many,TRBJ2-3,TRBV11-3,TRBD2,CASSPRLAGVSDTQYF,TGTGCCAGCAGCCCCCGGCTAGCGGGAGTTTCAGATACGCAGTATTTT
.,TRBJ2-6,TRBV29-1,.,CSVEADNRAGANVLTF,TGCAGCGTTGAGGCCGATAACAGGGCTGGGGCCAACGTCCTGACTTTC
.,TRBJ1-4,TRBV6-2/TRBV6-3,TRBD1,CASSYGGTGGEDEKLFF,TGTGCCAGCAGTTACGGTGGGACAGGGGGCGAGGATGAAAAACTGTTTTTT
many,TRBJ2-1,TRBV6-5,.,CASSHRYYNEQFF,TGTGCCAGCAGCCATCGGTACTACAATGAGCAGTTCTTC
.,TRBJ2-3,TRBV6-1,.,CASSPGPQYF,TGTGCCAGCAGTCCAGGACCGCAGTATTTT
.,TRBJ2-1,TRBV11-2,TRBD2,CASTGLAGRGEQFF,TGTGCCAGCACCGGCCTAGCGGGGAGGGGTGAGCAGTTCTTC
.,TRBJ1-4,TRBV7-9,.,CASSLEAVGNEKLFF,TGTGCCAGCAGCTTAGAGGCGGTTGGCAATGAAAAACTGTTTTTT
.,TRBJ1-2,TRBV24-1,TRBD1,CATSARGQGAFYGYTF,TGTGCCACCAGTGCTAGGGGACAGGGGGCCTTCTATGGCTACACCTTC